This T cell receptor beta chain stems from a study of post-analysis software for immune sequencing data. Broader study findings: Normalized Chao1 diversity in multiple sclerosis patients fell significantly below that of controls. Patients used about 5 TRBV segments, including TRBV5-6, TRBV5-1 and TRBV20-1, more often than controls. The F measure placed samples prepared in the same batch into strongly shared clusters.

The CDR3 loop spans 12 amino acids. Germline V CDR1 and CDR2: SGHVS, FQNEAQ. Worth noting for this clonotype: Its antigen is as yet unknown.

TCR beta cDNA libraries included unique molecular identifiers. TCRdb analysed the PCR reads with MiXCR anew, one entry per CDR3 protein. This sample carries under 200,000 distinct CDR3 sequences, 35% to 40% of them seen once, and the ten largest clones take about 26%. V usage is TRBV7-8 and J usage is TRBJ2-4; D is ambiguous. The J call may be in error: the DNA end matches TRBJ2-7 better. This specimen was blood, taken after autologous hematopoietic stem cell transplantation. This clonotype was sampled from a girl aged 5 to 17 with multiple sclerosis. As DNA, the CDR3 is TGTGCCAGCAGCTTAGAAGGTAGCGAGCAGTACTTC. It translates to CASSLEGSEQYF.